These 27 T cell receptor beta chains originate from one sample sequenced in a study of neurological immune-mediated disorders. TCRdb used MiXCR to reprocess the 5' RACE reads, holding one entry per CDR3 protein. The repertoire has roughly 57,000 distinct CDR3 sequences, under 30% of them found once; the top ten carry about 4.5%. Time point given: technical triplicate 2. Specimen: PBMCs. Every receptor here comes from a man in his sixties with HTLV-1-associated myelopathy (HAM/TSP).

This clonotype occurred many times. This rearrangement joins TRBV5-6 to TRBJ2-1, with TRBD2 matching over 14 bases. This CDR3 contains 17 residues. J lost 3 bases, V lost 4 bases, and 6 bases had no gene match. The germline V gene encodes CDR1 SGHDT and CDR2 YYEEEE. CDR3 in DNA: TGTGCCAGCAGCGGGACTAGCGGGAGCCTCTACTACAATGAGCAGTTCTTC. It yields the protein CASSGTSGSLYYNEQFF.

At least ten counts were recorded for this clonotype. V usage is TRBV9 and J usage is TRBJ1-1, with D possibly being TRBD1 (5 bases). This CDR3 region has 14 residues. Looked up from germline, CDR1 is SGDLS and CDR2 is YYNGEE. V was pared by 4 bases and J by 11 bases, with 21 bases between. The CDR3 loop is CASSPSGGGVEAFF. CDR3 in DNA: TGTGCCAGCAGCCCCTCGGGGGGGGGGGTTGAGGCTTTCTTT.

This clonotype showed up many times. J is TRBJ2-1 and V is TRBV5-1; 7 bases agree with TRBD1. V was pared by 0 bases and J by 0 bases, with 3 bases of the junction left unmatched. Germline V gene sequence: CDR1 SGHRS, CDR2 YFSETQ. The CDR3 sequence is 16 residues long. As DNA, the CDR3 is TGCGCCAGCAGCTTGGGGGACAGATACTCCTACAATGAGCAGTTCTTC. This gives the protein CASSLGDRYSYNEQFF.

This chain connects TRBV5-5 to TRBJ1-1; D might be TRBD1 (5 bases). The CDR3 runs 15 residues. CDR1 is SGHKS, CDR2 YYEKEE, per germline (reference sequence). Trimming removed 0 bases from V and 0 bases from J, with 9 bases in between. DNA of the CDR3: TGTGCCAGCAGCTTGGGACAGCTAATGAACACTGAAGCTTTCTTT. Encoded protein: CASSLGQLMNTEAFF.

There are many counts of this clonotype. The chain links TRBV28 to TRBJ2-2, with D perhaps assigned TRBD1 or TRBD2 (5 bases each). The CDR3 loop spans 13 amino acids. CDR1 and CDR2 (germline): MDHEN, SYDVKM. The V end lost 7 bases, the J end lost 7 bases, and 13 bases lay between the germline ends. The CDR3 DNA sequence: TGTGCCAGCATAAGGGGAGTCAACGGGGAGCTGTTTTTT. Translated, it gives CASIRGVNGELFF.

The J gene is TRBJ2-2, the V gene TRBV12-3 or TRBV12-4; 7 bases line up with TRBD2. J was trimmed by 3 bases and V by 8 bases; bases with no gene match: 24. The CDR3 extends over 20 amino acids. The CDR3 nucleotides are TGTGCCAGCTCCTCTTCAATCCTAGCGGAAAACGACAGACACACCGGGGAGCTGTTTTTT. Residues: CASSSSILAENDRHTGELFF.

In this sample, this clonotype turned up many times. V is TRBV29-1 and J is TRBJ2-7; maybe TRBD1 (6 bases). V was pared by 6 bases and J by 1 base, with 13 bases between. The CDR3 spans 13 residues. Germline CDR1 and CDR2: SQVTM and ANQGSEA. CDR3 protein: CSVGQTSSYEQYF. DNA of the CDR3: TGCAGCGTCGGACAGACCTCTTCCTACGAGCAGTACTTC.

This clonotype was observed a single time. The chain has TRBV2 and TRBJ2-1; D is possibly TRBD1 (6 bases). V lost 6 bases and J 8 bases, leaving 20 bases between the germline ends. This CDR3 has 15 amino acids. CDR1 SNHLY and CDR2 FYNNEI come from the germline V gene. The CDR3 here is CASSNQGFPGDEQFF. The CDR3 region has the DNA TGTGCCAGCAGCAATCAGGGGTTTCCCGGCGATGAGCAGTTCTTC.

There are many counts of this clonotype. The chain carries TRBV9 and TRBJ1-1; no firm D call. Looked up from germline, CDR1 is SGDLS and CDR2 is YYNGEE. There are 15 residues in the CDR3. V lost 4 bases to trimming and J lost 3 bases, with 16 bases between them. The CDR3, as DNA: TGTGCCAGCAGCCCCCGGGGAGGACTCGACACTGAAGCTTTCTTT. Encoded protein: CASSPRGGLDTEAFF.

This chain uses TRBV6-1 with TRBJ1-1; D not resolved. The CDR3 covers 14 residues. Trimming cost V 4 bases and J 4 bases, with 13 bases left between them. The germline V gene has CDR1 MNHNS and CDR2 SASEGT. The CDR3 coding sequence is TGTGCCAGCAGTGTTCGGATGGGCGGCACTGAAGCTTTCTTT. Residues: CASSVRMGGTEAFF.

The chain uses TRBV6-8 and TRBJ2-1, with a weak D call TRBD2 (5 bases). The V gene lost 7 bases and the J gene lost 7 bases, with 20 bases spanning the gap. Germline CDR1 is MNHGY and CDR2 is SAAAGT. The CDR3 totals 15 residues. The CDR3 region is CASTSWGSATNEQFF. The CDR3, as DNA: TGTGCCAGCACATCATGGGGTAGCGCTACAAATGAGCAGTTCTTC.

This clonotype was picked up many times. The rearrangement joins TRBV5-1 to TRBJ2-5; D not resolved. Germline CDR1 SGHRS, CDR2 YFSETQ. The CDR3 runs 14 residues. Deletions cut 1 base from V and 2 bases from J, with 9 bases between. The CDR3 DNA is TGCGCCAGCAGCTTGAACGTGGGGCAAGAGACCCAGTACTTC. It translates to CASSLNVGQETQYF. Based on the CDR3 plus reference TRBV5-1 and TRBJ2-5, the full variable domain is KAGVTQTPRYLIKTRGQQVTLSCSPISGHRSVSWYQQTPGQGLQFLFEYFSETQRNKGNFPGRFSGRQFSNSRSEMNVSTLELGDSALYLCASSLNVGQETQYFGPGTRLLVL.

This clonotype was seen at least ten times. The V gene is TRBV20-1, the J gene TRBJ2-5; D is unresolved. The CDR3 runs to 12 residues. Trimming took 7 bases from V and 2 from J, leaving 11 bases between them. The germline V gene encodes CDR1 DFQATT and CDR2 SNEGSKA (reference sequence). CDR3 protein: CSGVHQQETQYF. The CDR3 coding sequence is TGCAGTGGGGTCCATCAACAAGAGACCCAGTACTTC.

This clonotype was counted at least ten times. The V gene is TRBV20-1, the J gene TRBJ2-3, with D tentatively TRBD2 (6 bases). V dropped 4 bases and J dropped 1 base, with 9 bases sitting between them. Germline values: CDR1 DFQATT, CDR2 SNEGSKA (reference sequence). The CDR3 length is 13 residues. The CDR3 is CSAILARTDTQYF. The CDR3 region has the DNA TGCAGTGCTATTCTAGCGCGCACAGATACGCAGTATTTT.

The chain employs TRBV5-1 and TRBJ2-1, with D possibly being TRBD1 (6 bases). Germline CDR1 SGHRS, CDR2 YFSETQ. CDR3 length: 14 amino acids. Trimming pared 6 bases from V and 10 bases from J, leaving 20 bases between. CDR3 in DNA: TGCGCCAGCAATCTGGACAGCCAACAAGAGGAGCAGTTCTTC. As protein: CASNLDSQQEEQFF.

A few counts support this clonotype. V usage is TRBV20-1 and J usage is TRBJ1-4; weak D call: TRBD1 (5 bases). There are 17 residues in the CDR3. Germline assignment: CDR1 DFQATT and CDR2 SNEGSKA (reference sequence). Trimming pared 0 bases from V and 4 bases from J, leaving 18 bases between. The CDR3 reads CSAREGAEVPINEKLFF. The CDR3 DNA is TGCAGTGCTAGAGAAGGGGCTGAGGTTCCCATTAATGAAAAACTGTTTTTT.

This clonotype was recorded many times. The chain has TRBV20-1 and TRBJ1-2, with D perhaps TRBD1 (6 bases). V gave up 6 bases and J gave up 2 bases, with 10 bases separating them. The CDR3 has 12 amino acids. CDR1 and CDR2 (germline): DFQATT, SNEGSKA (reference sequence). The CDR3 loop reads CSAKQGNYGYTF. The CDR3, as DNA: TGCAGTGCCAAACAGGGCAACTATGGCTACACCTTC.

This clonotype was detected ten times or more. The chain has TRBV5-1 and TRBJ2-1, with 10 bases lining up with TRBD2. CDR1 and CDR2 (germline): SGHRS, YFSETQ. The V and J ends lost 4 bases and 0 bases, in that order; junction bases with no gene match: 10. The CDR3 consists of 18 residues. The CDR3 region is CASSPRTSGLSSYNEQFF. The CDR3 nucleotides are TGCGCCAGCAGCCCTCGGACTAGCGGCTTGAGCTCCTACAATGAGCAGTTCTTC. Full variable domain (remainder filled in from reference TRBV5-1 and TRBJ2-1): KAGVTQTPRYLIKTRGQQVTLSCSPISGHRSVSWYQQTPGQGLQFLFEYFSETQRNKGNFPGRFSGRQFSNSRSEMNVSTLELGDSALYLCASSPRTSGLSSYNEQFFGPGTRLTVL.

This chain connects TRBV6-2 or TRBV6-3 to TRBJ2-1, with 13 bases aligning to TRBD2. This CDR3 is built from 17 residues. Trimming cost V 7 bases and J 7 bases; bases outside gene matches: 13. The V gene's germline CDR1 is MNHEY and CDR2 SVGEGT. In DNA form, the CDR3 reads TGTGCCAGCACCATAATACCGACTAGCGGGGGGAGGAATGAGCAGTTCTTC. Translating gives CASTIIPTSGGRNEQFF.

This clonotype was seen a few times. The chain recombines TRBV6-6 with TRBJ1-5, with 8 bases lining up with TRBD1. The CDR3 spans 14 residues. CDR1 and CDR2 (germline): MNHNY, SVGAGI (reference sequence). The V segment lost 6 bases and the J segment 7 bases; nucleotides outside the gene matches: 8. Here the CDR3 reads CASSDRGPMQPQHF. CDR3 bases: TGTGCCAGCAGCGACAGGGGTCCGATGCAGCCCCAGCATTTT.

The table lists this clonotype with many counts. This chain joins TRBV29-1 and TRBJ2-1, with D perhaps TRBD1 (6 bases). The CDR3 is 11 residues long. V dropped 7 bases and J dropped 9 bases, with 13 bases sitting between them. Germline CDR1 SQVTM, CDR2 ANQGSEA. The CDR3 DNA sequence: TGCAGCGGAGGGGGTAGTATTGAGCAGTTCTTC. It specifies CSGGGSIEQFF.

This clonotype has a count of ten or more. The chain joins TRBV3-1 to TRBJ2-1; D is ambiguous. The CDR3 extends over 12 amino acids. Germline values: CDR1 LGHDT, CDR2 YNNKEL (reference sequence). The V gene lost 6 bases and the J gene lost 2 bases, with 5 bases spanning the gap. The CDR3: CASRATYNEQFF. The CDR3 DNA is TGTGCCAGCAGGGCTACCTACAATGAGCAGTTCTTC.

This clonotype was seen many times. V is TRBV7-9 and J is TRBJ2-7; D might be TRBD1 (6 bases). The CDR3 consists of 14 residues. The V gene lost 0 bases and the J gene lost 5 bases, with 11 bases spanning the gap. Germline CDR1 reads SEHNR; CDR2 reads FQNEAQ (reference sequence). The CDR3, as DNA: TGTGCCAGCAGCTTAGCGGGGGCGGAAGACGAGCAGTACTTC. Translated: CASSLAGAEDEQYF.

This clonotype was recorded many times. The chain has TRBV20-1 and TRBJ2-1; possibly TRBD1 or TRBD2 for D (5 bases each). Germline V gene data show CDR1 as DFQATT and CDR2 as SNEGSKA (reference sequence). The length of the CDR3 is 16 residues. The V gene lost 3 bases and the J gene lost 3 bases, with 18 bases spanning the gap. The CDR3 sequence is CSASRVGTGLYNEQFF. CDR3 in DNA: TGCAGTGCTAGTAGGGTCGGGACCGGGCTCTACAATGAGCAGTTCTTC.

Many counts were recorded for this clonotype. CDR3 protein: CSASGWNTEAFF. The DNA for the CDR3 is TGCAGTGCTAGTGGATGGAACACTGAAGCTTTCTTT. The chain uses TRBV20-1 and TRBJ1-1; D is undetermined. The ends were cut back, 3 bases at V and 1 base at J, with 6 bases in the middle. Per germline, CDR1 DFQATT and CDR2 SNEGSKA (reference sequence). The CDR3 is made up of 12 amino acids.

The V and J genes are TRBV28 and TRBJ2-1; 9 bases are shared with TRBD1. Germline-derived CDR1 and CDR2 are MDHEN and SYDVKM. The CDR3 contains 14 residues. V lost 6 bases, J lost 10 bases, and 10 bases stayed unmatched. CDR3 DNA sequence: TGTGCCAGCAGCAAACCGGGACAGGGTTTAGAGCAGTTCTTC. It codes for CASSKPGQGLEQFF.

This clonotype has a count of ten or more. The chain is built from TRBV5-5 and TRBJ2-3; D unresolved. Trimming took 0 bases from V and 1 from J, leaving 6 bases between them. The CDR3 sequence is 14 residues long. Germline V gene sequence: CDR1 SGHKS, CDR2 YYEKEE (reference sequence). The CDR3 reads CASSLAVRTDTQYF. The CDR3 bases are TGTGCCAGCAGCTTGGCCGTCCGCACAGATACGCAGTATTTT.